This T cell receptor beta chain came from a study of memory CD8 T cells in hepatitis C reinfection (dated by TCRdb to the late 2010s). About the investigation overall: A few donors spontaneously resolved two consecutive HCV infections, while two donors cleared a primary infection but became chronically infected after reinfection. A case counted as HCV reinfection when an HCV RNA test came back positive after two negative tests taken at least 60 days apart. Pre-reinfection samples were obtained between 55 and 20 weeks before detection of reinfection. The study tracked the TCR beta repertoire of virus-specific CD8 T cells longitudinally across an HCV reinfection episode in four to six donors. Between about 2008 and 2012, 5 or 6 reinfection cases with stored pre-reinfection samples were identified. In the reinfection study, participants with a resolved prior HCV infection were followed up every 3 months.

The time point label corresponds to: pre-reinfection, 55 to 20 weeks before reinfection detection. Sorted cells were sequenced directly ex vivo, with no in vitro expansion before TCR sequencing. Donors were people who inject drugs enrolled in the Montreal Acute Hepatitis C Cohort Study (HEPCO) in Canada. As controls, total naive CD8 T cells were sorted as viable CD3+ CD8+ CD45RO- cells from a couple of donors at all three reinfection time points. Before sorting, cryopreserved peripheral blood mononuclear cells were thawed and CD8 T cells were purified from those thawed cells. CD8 T cells were enriched by negative selection with the MACS CD8+ T cell Isolation Kit. Cell sorting was done on a BD FACSAria II sorter with FACSDiva software, and data were analyzed with FlowJo. CDR3 length: 14 amino acids, cysteine to phenylalanine. The retained sequence is limited to the CDR3, 42 bases, with the frame set at the first base. CDR1 is given as MNHEY and CDR2 as SVGAGI, both from the germline V gene. V drops 4 bases and J drops 2 bases, leaving 9 bases in between.

Libraries were made using the immunoSEQ multiplex PCR assay. Genomic DNA was extracted from the sorted cells, and the TCR beta V, D and J regions were sequenced using the automated high-throughput method of Adaptive Biotechnologies. A two-step, bias-controlled multiplex PCR was used to amplify CDR3 regions. Amplified TCR beta libraries were sequenced on an Illumina instrument. Concerning the study's data processing: Demultiplexed reads were processed to lower amplification and sequencing bias, and the IMGT database was used to assign CDR3 sequences to gene families. ImmunoSEQ software version 2.0 was used to analyze repertoire data. Out-of-frame sequences and sequences with stop codons in the CDR3 were removed from clonotype lists. Any clonotype with a frequency under 0.01% was left out, since that frequency corresponded to less than one cell. To get richness, observed richness was divided by input cell number, while evenness came from dividing Shannon entropy by log observed richness. Repertoire diversity and similarity between time points were quantified using Simpson diversity and Morisita-Horn overlap indices. Clonotypes were grouped as dominant (>1%), sub-dominant (0.5-0.99%), low abundance (0.1-0.49%) or lowest abundance (<0.1%). A germline index was derived by subtracting total nucleotide additions from total CDR3 length and dividing the result by total CDR3 length. In TCRdb, the immuneACCESS table is reduced to in-frame sequences with V and J assigned. These tables do not hold every clone; where another copy was compared, an unresolved V gene accounts for under half, and the others remain unexplained. V and J calls and clone size are copied from that table; D and trimming were computed from the DNA. The sample table shows 45,000 to 65,000 clones, and roughly 90% are seen once. In total, the top ten clones hold more than 0.8% of the sample.

Comment on this clone: What this receptor recognizes is not known. Qualities for individual bases were not recorded, and no much larger clone is one base off.

Study-wide conclusions, independent of this receptor: Because only five donors were included, definitive conclusions about public clonotypes linked to secondary clearance could not be reached by the study.

The chain is encoded by TRBV6-5 joined to TRBJ1-3, with no confidently assigned D gene. Input material: naive CD8+ T cells sorted from blood. This sample's cell subset or site label indicates: total naive CD8+CD45RO- T cells. The TCR was taken from a man aged 18 to 30 with hepatitis C virus infection. The CDR3 reads as follows: CASSLVEAGNTIYF. The DNA sequence follows: TGTGCCAGCAGTTTGGTGGAGGCTGGAAACACCATATATTTT.